This entry lists 20 T cell receptor beta chains sequenced from one sample in a study of cytomegalovirus exposure and HLA in healthy donors. PCR employed 60 Vbeta and 13 Jbeta primers. Sequenced by immunoSEQ multiplex PCR; TCRdb stores in-frame clones only, minus some. The table has approximately 160,000 clones, 82% seen once; the top ten hold about 1.6%. What was sequenced was PBMCs. These receptors came from a girl aged 5-17 years in good health and CMV-seropositive.

The chain combines TRBV4-1 with TRBJ1-1; D not resolved. This CDR3 comprises 14 residues. The V and J ends lost 2 bases and 4 bases respectively, with 11 bases between them. Looked up from germline, CDR1 is MGHRA and CDR2 is YSYEKL. The CDR3 spells CASSQWRDRTEAFF. The DNA of the CDR3 is TGCGCCAGCAGCCAATGGAGGGATCGCACTGAAGCTTTCTTT.

The rearrangement links TRBV2 to TRBJ2-7, with 8 nucleotides matching TRBD2. CDR3 size: 13 residues. Trimming at V came to 8 bases and at J to 8 bases, leaving 11 bases not matched to a gene. Germline V gene sequence: CDR1 SNHLY, CDR2 FYNNEI. The CDR3 DNA follows: TGTGCCAGCTTTAGAGAGCGGGGGACGAAGCAGTACTTC. Its protein is CASFRERGTKQYF.

A single count supports this clone. CDR3 in DNA: TGTGCCAGCAGTATCGAGCGGGCCCACTCCTACGAGCAGTACTTC. This translates into CASSIERAHSYEQYF. The rearrangement links TRBV2 to TRBJ2-7; tentatively, D is TRBD2 (6 bases). From germline, CDR1 is SNHLY and CDR2 FYNNEI. V was cut by 5 bases and J by 0 bases, with 14 bases left in between. The CDR3 sequence is 15 residues long. The full variable domain, rest sourced from reference TRBV2 and TRBJ2-7, is EPEVTQTPSHQVTQMGQEVILRCVPISNHLYFYWYRQILGQKVEFLVSFYNNEISEKSEIFDDQFSVERPDGSNFTLKIRSTKLEDSAMYFCASSIERAHSYEQYFGPGTRLTVT.

The V gene is TRBV5-4, the J gene TRBJ1-1, with a tentative D call TRBD1 (6 bases). Trimming took 4 bases from V and 2 from J, leaving 18 bases between them. This CDR3 comprises 16 residues. Germline V lookup: CDR1 SGHNT, CDR2 YYREEE (reference sequence). As DNA, the CDR3 is TGTGCCAGCAGCGGGGGGGCGGGAACCCTCAACACTGAAGCTTTCTTT. Encoded protein: CASSGGAGTLNTEAFF.

The chain is built from TRBV7-2 and TRBJ2-1, with 7 nucleotides matching TRBD2. The CDR3 length is 16 residues. Unmatched junction bases numbered 9, after V lost 5 bases and J lost 2 bases. Germline loops: CDR1 SGHTA, CDR2 FQGNSA. The DNA for the CDR3 is TGTGCCAGCAGCGCGAATGGGGGGAGGGCCTACAATGAGCAGTTCTTC. Translation: CASSANGGRAYNEQFF.

V gene TRBV10-3 combines with J gene TRBJ2-3, with 9 bases that match TRBD1. Trimming at V came to 6 bases and at J to 5 bases, leaving 6 bases not matched to a gene. CDR3 length: 14 amino acids. Germline CDR1 and CDR2: ENHRY and SYGVKD. CDR3 coding DNA: TGTGCCATCAGAGGGGACAGGGAGGGAGATACGCAGTATTTT. Residues: CAIRGDREGDTQYF.

The V call is TRBV27, the J call TRBJ2-7, with 8 nucleotides matching TRBD1. Losses at the gene ends were 8 bases for V and 4 bases for J; bases not matched to a gene: 7. The CDR3 contains 13 residues. CDR1 MNHEY and CDR2 SMNVEV come from the germline V gene (reference sequence). The DNA of the CDR3 is TGTGCCAGCGGGAACCAGGGGGCTTACGAGCAGTACTTC. It encodes CASGNQGAYEQYF.

This chain uses TRBV28 with TRBJ2-7; 10 nucleotides line up with TRBD1. V shed 3 bases and J 3 bases; nucleotides not matched to a gene: 8. From germline, CDR1 is MDHEN and CDR2 SYDVKM. There are 16 residues in the CDR3. CDR3 amino acids: CASSFRDRGLYYEQYF. CDR3 nucleotide sequence: TGTGCCAGCAGTTTCCGAGACAGGGGGCTCTACTACGAGCAGTACTTC.

V usage is TRBV2 and J usage is TRBJ2-7; 10 bases fit TRBD2. The trim removed 8 bases at V and 4 bases at J, leaving 5 bases unmatched. This CDR3 spans 13 amino acids. The germline CDR1 and CDR2 sequences are SNHLY and FYNNEI. The CDR3 DNA reads TGTGCCAGCGGGGCTAGCGGGAGTTACGAGCAGTACTTC. Encoded protein: CASGASGSYEQYF.

This clone was recorded only once. The rearrangement links TRBV11-2 to TRBJ1-3; 7 positions agree with TRBD1. This CDR3 region has 17 residues. Germline CDR1 reads SGHAT; CDR2 reads FQNNGV. Unmatched junction bases numbered 13, after V lost 5 bases and J lost 3 bases. The CDR3 bases are TGTGCCAGCAGCCCCAGTGGTCGACAGGGTTATGGAAACACCATATATTTT. It encodes CASSPSGRQGYGNTIYF.

J is TRBJ1-2 and V is TRBV6-1, with 7 bases that match TRBD1. Germline V gene sequence: CDR1 MNHNS, CDR2 SASEGT. Germline trimming cut 4 bases from V and 4 bases from J; bases unmatched to any gene: 12. The CDR3 covers 16 residues. The CDR3 spells CASSVTGTVKFYGYTF. CDR3 DNA: TGTGCCAGCAGTGTGACAGGGACCGTCAAGTTCTATGGCTACACCTTC.

The CDR3 coding sequence is TGCGCCAGCAGAGCCGACGGGACAGCCAAATACGAGCAGTACTTC. Its protein is CASRADGTAKYEQYF. The V and J genes are TRBV5-1 and TRBJ2-7; 7 nucleotides line up with TRBD1. There are 15 residues in the CDR3. Germline V gene sequence: CDR1 SGHRS, CDR2 YFSETQ. V gave up 5 bases and J gave up 4 bases; unmatched junction bases: 12. The full variable domain, rest sourced from reference TRBV5-1 and TRBJ2-7, is KAGVTQTPRYLIKTRGQQVTLSCSPISGHRSVSWYQQTPGQGLQFLFEYFSETQRNKGNFPGRFSGRQFSNSRSEMNVSTLELGDSALYLCASRADGTAKYEQYFGPGTRLTVT.

This clone was detected a few times. J is TRBJ2-3 and V is TRBV5-1; D might be TRBD2 (5 bases). This CDR3 has 13 residues. From germline, CDR1 is SGHRS and CDR2 YFSETQ. Trimming shortened V by 4 bases and J by 7 bases, and 13 bases separated the two germline ends. CDR3 region: CASSEEGGHTQYF. DNA for the CDR3: TGCGCCAGCAGCGAGGAAGGAGGCCATACGCAGTATTTT.

The chain uses TRBV6-6 and TRBJ1-1, with D tentatively TRBD1 (6 bases). Trimming removed 2 bases from V and 3 bases from J, with 13 bases in between. The CDR3 covers 15 residues. Germline CDR1 is MNHNY and CDR2 is SVGAGI (reference sequence). The CDR3 sequence is CASSYVSGVDTEAFF. In DNA form, the CDR3 reads TGTGCCAGCAGTTACGTGTCAGGGGTGGACACTGAAGCTTTCTTT.

This rearrangement joins TRBV5-6 to TRBJ1-1; D is perhaps TRBD1 (6 bases). The CDR3 has 13 amino acids. The germline V and J ends were trimmed by 2 bases and 7 bases, with 12 bases remaining between them. Germline assignment: CDR1 SGHDT and CDR2 YYEEEE. CDR3 sequence (DNA): TGTGCCAGCAGCTTCAGACAGGATGGTGAAGCTTTCTTT. Amino acids: CASSFRQDGEAFF.

The chain is built from TRBV6-5 and TRBJ2-2; 9 nucleotides match TRBD2. Germline assignment: CDR1 MNHEY and CDR2 SVGAGI. Losses at the gene ends were 6 bases for V and 3 bases for J; bases not matched to a gene: 5. The CDR3 consists of 15 residues. CDR3 DNA sequence: TGTGCCAGCAGCCTTAGCGGGGGAGACACCGGGGAGCTGTTTTTT. Translating it yields CASSLSGGDTGELFF.

On this clone itself: Germline and junction disagree at one end, which may indicate a read error. The chain is built from TRBV7-2 and TRBJ2-7, with 7 bases aligning to TRBD2. CDR1 and CDR2 from the germline V gene are SGHTA and FQGNSA. The CDR3 is 16 amino acids. The CDR3 sequence is CASSAYSGGEIYEQCF. The DNA of the CDR3 is TGTGCCAGCAGCGCGTACTCGGGGGGAGAGATCTACGAGCAGTGCTTC.

This clone is a singleton in its sample. The DNA for the CDR3 is TGTGCCAGCTCAGAGGGGACAGGGGTGAATGAGCAGTTCTTC. Translating it yields CASSEGTGVNEQFF. V is TRBV18 and J is TRBJ2-1; 10 bases map to TRBD1. CDR1 and CDR2 (germline): KGHSH, LQKENI. V lost 5 bases and J lost 7; bases outside the gene matches: 5. This CDR3 comprises 14 residues.

This clone has a single count. V is TRBV19 and J is TRBJ2-2; 9 bases are shared with TRBD1. Looked up from germline, CDR1 is LNHDA and CDR2 is SQIVND (reference sequence). Trimming took 0 bases from V and 5 from J; bases not matched to a gene: 4. The CDR3 has 16 amino acids. CDR3 DNA sequence: TGTGCCAGTAGTATAGATAGGACAGGGGAGACCGGGGAGCTGTTTTTT. Amino acid sequence: CASSIDRTGETGELFF.

The gene calls are TRBV2 and TRBJ1-5; D gene ambiguous. Germline V gene sequence: CDR1 SNHLY, CDR2 FYNNEI. This CDR3 has 15 amino acids. The germline V and J ends were trimmed by 6 bases and 7 bases, with 19 bases remaining between them. The DNA of the CDR3 is TGTGCCAGCAGGCGGTTCGACGGTTCGTTACAGCCCCAGCATTTT. Encoded protein: CASRRFDGSLQPQHF.